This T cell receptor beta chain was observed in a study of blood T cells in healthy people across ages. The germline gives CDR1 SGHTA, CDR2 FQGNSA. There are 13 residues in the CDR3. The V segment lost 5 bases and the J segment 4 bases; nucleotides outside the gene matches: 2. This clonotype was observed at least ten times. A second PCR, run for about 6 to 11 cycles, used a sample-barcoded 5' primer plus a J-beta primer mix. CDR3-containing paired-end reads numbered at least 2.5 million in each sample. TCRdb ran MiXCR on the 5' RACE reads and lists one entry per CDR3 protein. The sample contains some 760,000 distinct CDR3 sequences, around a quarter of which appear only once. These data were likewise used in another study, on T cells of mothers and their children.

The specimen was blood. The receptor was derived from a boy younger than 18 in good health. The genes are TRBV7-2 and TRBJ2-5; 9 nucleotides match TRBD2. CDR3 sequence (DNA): TGTGCCAGCAGCCCAGCGGGAGGAGAGACCCAGTACTTC. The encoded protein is CASSPAGGETQYF.